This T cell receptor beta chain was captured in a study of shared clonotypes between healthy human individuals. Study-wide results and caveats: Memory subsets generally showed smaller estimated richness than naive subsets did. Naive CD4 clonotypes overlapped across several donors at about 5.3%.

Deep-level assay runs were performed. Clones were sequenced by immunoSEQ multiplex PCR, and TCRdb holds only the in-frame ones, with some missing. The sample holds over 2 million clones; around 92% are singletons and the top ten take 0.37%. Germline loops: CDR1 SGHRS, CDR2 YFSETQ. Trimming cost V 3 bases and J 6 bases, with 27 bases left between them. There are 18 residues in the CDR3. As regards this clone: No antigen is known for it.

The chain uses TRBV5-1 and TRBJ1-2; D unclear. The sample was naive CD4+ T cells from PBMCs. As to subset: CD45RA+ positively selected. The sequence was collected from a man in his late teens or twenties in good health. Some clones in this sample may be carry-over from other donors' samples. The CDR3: CASSSESLIRARGDGYTF. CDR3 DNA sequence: TGCGCCAGCAGCTCAGAGAGCCTTATCCGGGCCCGGGGTGATGGCTACACCTTC. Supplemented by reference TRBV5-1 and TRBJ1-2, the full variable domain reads KAGVTQTPRYLIKTRGQQVTLSCSPISGHRSVSWYQQTPGQGLQFLFEYFSETQRNKGNFPGRFSGRQFSNSRSEMNVSTLELGDSALYLCASSSESLIRARGDGYTFGSGTRLTVV.